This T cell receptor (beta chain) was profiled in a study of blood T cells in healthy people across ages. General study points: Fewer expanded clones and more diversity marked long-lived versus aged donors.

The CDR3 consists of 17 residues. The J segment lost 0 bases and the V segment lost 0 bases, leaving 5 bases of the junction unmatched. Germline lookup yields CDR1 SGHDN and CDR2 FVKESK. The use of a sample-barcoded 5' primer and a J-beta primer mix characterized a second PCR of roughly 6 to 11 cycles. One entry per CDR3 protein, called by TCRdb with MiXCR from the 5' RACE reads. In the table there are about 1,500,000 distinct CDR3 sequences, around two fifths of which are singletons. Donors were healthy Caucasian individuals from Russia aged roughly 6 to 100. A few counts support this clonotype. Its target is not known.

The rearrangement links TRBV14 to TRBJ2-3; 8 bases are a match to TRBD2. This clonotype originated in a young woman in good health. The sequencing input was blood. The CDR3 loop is CASSQDGGTSSTDTQYF. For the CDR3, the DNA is TGTGCCAGCAGCCAAGACGGAGGGACTAGTAGCACAGATACGCAGTATTTT.